Described below is a single T cell receptor (beta chain) sequence and its context. This sample is part of a study of cytomegalovirus exposure and HLA in healthy donors. The PCR contained 60 Vbeta and 13 Jbeta primers. Repertoires were generated with immunoSEQ multiplex PCR, while TCRdb's copy carries only in-frame clones and drops some. The sample lists 160,000 or so clones, around 84% occurring once. CDR1 is SGHNT and CDR2 is YYREEE in the germline V gene (reference sequence). The CDR3 runs 18 residues. V was clipped by 4 bases and J by 2 bases; unmatched bases: 3. The source is a woman younger than 30 in good health and CMV-seronegative. The chain recombines TRBV5-4 with TRBJ2-6; 16 bases map to TRBD2. The sequenced material came from PBMCs. The CDR3 is CASSGGTSGRAGANVLTF. CDR3 bases: TGTGCCAGCAGCGGAGGGACTAGCGGGAGGGCTGGGGCCAACGTCCTGACTTTC.